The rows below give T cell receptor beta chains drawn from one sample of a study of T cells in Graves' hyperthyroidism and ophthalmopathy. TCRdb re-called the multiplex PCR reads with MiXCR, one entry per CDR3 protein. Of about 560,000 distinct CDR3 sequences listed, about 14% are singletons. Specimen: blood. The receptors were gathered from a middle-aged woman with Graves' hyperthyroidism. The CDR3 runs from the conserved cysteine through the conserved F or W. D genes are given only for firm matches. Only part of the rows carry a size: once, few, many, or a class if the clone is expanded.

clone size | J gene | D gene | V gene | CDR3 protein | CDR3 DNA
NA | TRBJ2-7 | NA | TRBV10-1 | CASSGTLSSHEQYF | TGCGCCAGCAGTGGAACTCTATCGAGCCACGAGCAGTACTTC
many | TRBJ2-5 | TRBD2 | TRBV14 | CASSQDSGTSGTLQETQYF | TGTGCCAGCAGCCAAGACTCCGGGACTAGCGGGACCTTACAAGAGACCCAGTACTTC
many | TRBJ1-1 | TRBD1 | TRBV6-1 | CASRPSGQGAAEAFF | TGTGCCAGCAGACCTTCGGGACAGGGGGCCGCTGAAGCTTTCTTT
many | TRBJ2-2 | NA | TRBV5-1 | CASSTYGSSNTGELFF | TGCGCCAGCAGCACATACGGGAGCTCGAACACCGGGGAGCTGTTTTTT
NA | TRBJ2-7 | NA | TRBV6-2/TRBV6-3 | CASSPQGLEISSYEQYF | TGTGCCAGCAGTCCGCAGGGACTCGAGATAAGCTCCTACGAGCAGTACTTC
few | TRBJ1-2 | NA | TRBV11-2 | CASSLSGGFYGYTF | TGTGCCAGCAGCCTGAGCGGGGGGTTCTATGGCTACACCTTC
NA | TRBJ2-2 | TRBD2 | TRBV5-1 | CASSPGLALEVGELFF | TGCGCCAGCAGCCCAGGACTAGCACTTGAGGTCGGGGAGCTGTTTTTT
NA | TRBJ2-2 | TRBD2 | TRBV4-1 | CASSQGGTSGQTGELFF | TGCGCCAGCAGCCAGGGTGGGACTAGCGGTCAAACCGGGGAGCTGTTTTTT
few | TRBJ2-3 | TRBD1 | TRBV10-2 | CASRGQGDTDTQYF | TGCGCCAGCAGGGGGCAGGGGGACACAGATACGCAGTATTTT
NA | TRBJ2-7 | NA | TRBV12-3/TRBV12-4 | CASSLLKGDEQYF | TGTGCCAGCAGCTTACTTAAAGGGGACGAGCAGTACTTC
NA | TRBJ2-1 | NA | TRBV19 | CASSIESGSPYNEQFF | TGTGCCAGTAGTATAGAGAGCGGGTCCCCCTACAATGAGCAGTTCTTC
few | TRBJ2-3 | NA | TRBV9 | CASSPHGSGQGYTQYF | TGTGCCAGCAGCCCCCACGGCAGCGGACAAGGTTATACGCAGTATTTT
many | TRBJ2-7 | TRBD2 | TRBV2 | CASRVGLAGGEQYF | TGTGCCAGCAGAGTGGGACTAGCGGGAGGCGAGCAGTACTTC
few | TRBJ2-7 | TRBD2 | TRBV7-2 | CASSLDPGRAYEQYF | TGTGCCAGCAGCTTAGATCCAGGGAGGGCCTACGAGCAGTACTTC
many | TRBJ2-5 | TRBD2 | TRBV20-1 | CSARDLRGLAGQETQYF | TGCAGTGCTAGAGATCTTCGAGGACTAGCGGGACAAGAGACCCAGTACTTC
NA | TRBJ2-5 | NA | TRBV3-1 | CASGQSFGAWETQYF | TGTGCCAGCGGCCAAAGCTTCGGTGCGTGGGAGACCCAGTACTTC
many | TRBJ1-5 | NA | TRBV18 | CASSPLELEGQPQHF | TGTGCCAGCTCACCACTCGAATTAGAGGGTCAGCCCCAGCATTTT
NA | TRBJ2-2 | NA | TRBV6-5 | CASSDSSWGSGELFF | TGTGCCAGCAGCGACTCTAGTTGGGGCTCCGGGGAGCTGTTTTTT
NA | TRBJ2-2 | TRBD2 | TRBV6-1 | CASIQSGVNTGELFF | TGTGCCAGCATTCAGAGCGGGGTTAACACCGGGGAGCTGTTTTTT
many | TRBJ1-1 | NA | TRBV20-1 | CSARDGREAFF | TGCAGTGCTAGAGACGGTCGGGAAGCTTTCTTT
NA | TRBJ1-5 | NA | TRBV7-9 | CASSPKRRLEDTQHF | TGTGCCAGCAGCCCTAAGAGGAGGTTGGAAGATACGCAGCATTTT
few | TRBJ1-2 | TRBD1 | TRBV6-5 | CASSYGDRANYGYTF | TGTGCCAGCAGTTACGGGGACAGGGCTAACTATGGCTACACCTTC
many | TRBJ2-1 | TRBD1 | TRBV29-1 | CNVVKGQGAPGGQFF | TGCAACGTTGTCAAGGGACAGGGGGCGCCGGGGGGGCAGTTCTTC
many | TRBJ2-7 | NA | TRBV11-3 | CASSLDPPSYEQYF | TGTGCCAGCAGCTTAGATCCCCCTTCCTACGAGCAGTACTTC
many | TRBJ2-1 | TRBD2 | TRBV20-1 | CSAARGTSGSSYNEQFF | TGCAGTGCTGCCCGAGGGACTAGCGGGAGCTCCTACAATGAGCAGTTCTTC
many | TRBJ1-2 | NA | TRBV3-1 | CASSQYGGNYGYTF | TGTGCCAGCAGCCAGTATGGGGGCAACTATGGCTACACCTTC
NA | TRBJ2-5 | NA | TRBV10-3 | CAISESAGPETQYF | TGTGCCATCAGTGAGTCGGCAGGGCCAGAGACCCAGTACTTC
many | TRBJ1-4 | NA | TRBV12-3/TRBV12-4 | CASSTPGKLFF | TGTGCCAGCTCGACACCCGGAAAACTGTTTTTT